What follows are 31 T cell receptor beta chains derived from one specimen sequenced in a study of T cell changes during pregnancy in multiple sclerosis. TCRdb's table, derived via immunoSEQ multiplex PCR, lists solely in-frame clones and lacks some. This table holds more than 95,000 clones, around nine tenths found once. The sequencing used peripheral blood, collected after pregnancy. These receptors all come from a female donor with multiple sclerosis, enrolled in a pregnancy study.

The chain employs TRBV4-1 and TRBJ1-2; D gene uncertain. The germline V gene has CDR1 MGHRA and CDR2 YSYEKL. This CDR3 contains 15 residues. Trimming removed 1 base from V and 12 bases from J, with 21 bases in between. This chain's CDR3 is CASSQVSAPHGLNTF. In DNA form, the CDR3 reads TGCGCCAGCAGCCAAGTTTCGGCACCGCACGGGTTGAACACCTTC.

The rearrangement links TRBV2 to TRBJ2-3; 9 nucleotides align to TRBD2. The V and J ends lost 8 bases and 8 bases, in that order; junction bases with no gene match: 14. Germline V gene sequence: CDR1 SNHLY, CDR2 FYNNEI. CDR3 size: 15 residues. In DNA form, the CDR3 reads TGTGCCAGCCGAAGAGCTAGCGGGGACTTGGGTACGCAGTATTTT. Residues: CASRRASGDLGTQYF.

The rearrangement links TRBV6-6 to TRBJ1-2, with D possibly being TRBD1 (5 bases). Trimming shortened V by 5 bases and J by 0 bases, and 13 bases separated the two germline ends. The length of the CDR3 is 15 residues. The germline gives CDR1 MNHNY, CDR2 SVGAGI (reference sequence). The CDR3 reads CASSPQQQANYGYTF. CDR3 nucleotides: TGTGCCAGCAGTCCACAACAACAGGCTAACTATGGCTACACCTTC.

V and J are TRBV2 and TRBJ2-2; D might be TRBD2 (6 bases). The germline V gene has CDR1 SNHLY and CDR2 FYNNEI. Trimming left V 1 base short and J 2 bases short, with 11 bases between. The CDR3 is 16 residues long. Here the CDR3 reads CASSEVNGGNTGELFF. The CDR3, as DNA: TGTGCCAGCAGTGAAGTTAACGGGGGAAACACCGGGGAGCTGTTTTTT. The full variable domain, in which reference TRBV2 and TRBJ2-2 provide the parts outside the CDR3, is EPEVTQTPSHQVTQMGQEVILRCVPISNHLYFYWYRQILGQKVEFLVSFYNNEISEKSEIFDDQFSVERPDGSNFTLKIRSTKLEDSAMYFCASSEVNGGNTGELFFGEGSRLTVL.

The chain has TRBV6-1 and TRBJ1-2, with 9 nucleotides matching TRBD1. After removal of 4 bases from V and 8 bases from J, the junction contained 17 bases not matched to a gene. CDR1 MNHNS and CDR2 SASEGT come from the germline V gene. The CDR3 runs to 17 residues. The CDR3 protein is CASSGTGEMLGLRGYTF. CDR3 nucleotides: TGTGCCAGCAGTGGGACAGGGGAGATGCTAGGGCTGAGGGGCTACACCTTC.

This clone was seen a few times. The chain uses TRBV5-1 and TRBJ1-6, with 7 bases aligning to TRBD1. The CDR3 runs to 15 residues. Germline trimming cut 4 bases from V and 5 bases from J; bases unmatched to any gene: 6. Germline CDR1 and CDR2: SGHRS and YFSETQ. The DNA of the CDR3 is TGCGCCAGCAGCCCCGGGACAGAGGATAATTCACCCCTCCACTTT. Translated, it gives CASSPGTEDNSPLHF.

The chain combines TRBV7-9 with TRBJ1-1; the match to TRBD1 covers 9 bases. CDR1 and CDR2 from the germline V gene are SEHNR and FQNEAQ (reference sequence). The CDR3 is made up of 13 amino acids. The junction had 1 base not matched to a gene; V was cut back by 3 bases and J by 5 bases. Here the CDR3 reads CASSFGQGTEAFF. Written as DNA, the CDR3 is TGTGCCAGCAGCTTCGGACAGGGGACTGAAGCTTTCTTT.

The rearrangement joins TRBV18 to TRBJ2-7; D remains unclear. The V and J ends lost 2 bases and 3 bases respectively, with 8 bases between them. Germline V lookup: CDR1 KGHSH, CDR2 LQKENI. The CDR3 loop spans 13 amino acids. The CDR3 DNA sequence: TGTGCCAGCTCACCAGCTGACATCTACGAGCAGTACTTC. It encodes CASSPADIYEQYF.

This chain joins TRBV28 and TRBJ2-7; no definite D call. V was shortened by 6 bases and J by 2 bases, with 11 bases between the two germline ends. Germline CDR1 MDHEN, CDR2 SYDVKM. CDR3 length: 13 amino acids. CDR3: CASSPVTTYEQYF. The CDR3 region has the DNA TGTGCCAGCAGCCCGGTTACCACCTACGAGCAGTACTTC.

The genes are TRBV30 and TRBJ2-1; possible D gene TRBD2, 5 bases. This CDR3 is built from 14 residues. From germline, CDR1 is GTSNPN and CDR2 SVGIG (reference sequence). Between the trimmed V and J ends, which lost 2 bases and 8 bases, there was a span of 16 bases. The CDR3 loop is CAWSMTTPGHEQFF. The CDR3 bases are TGTGCCTGGAGTATGACTACCCCGGGCCATGAGCAGTTCTTC.

This clone was seen just once. This chain connects TRBV6-4 to TRBJ2-5; 8 bases align to TRBD2. J lost 1 base, V lost 0 bases, and 4 bases had no gene match. Per the germline V gene, CDR1 is MRHNA and CDR2 is SNTAGT. The CDR3 is 16 residues long. CDR3 DNA sequence: TGTGCCAGCAGTGACTCGACTAGCGCCATCCAAGAGACCCAGTACTTC. Its protein is CASSDSTSAIQETQYF.

The chain uses TRBV7-9 and TRBJ2-1, with D possibly matching TRBD1 (5 bases). Trimming took 2 bases from V and 1 from J, leaving 9 bases between them. Per germline, CDR1 SEHNR and CDR2 FQNEAQ (reference sequence). The CDR3 contains 15 residues. The CDR3 nucleotides read TGTGCCAGCAGCTTAAAAGACAGTTCCTACAATGAGCAGTTCTTC. This codes for CASSLKDSSYNEQFF.

The chain combines TRBV19 with TRBJ1-4; D is undetermined. Trimming cost V 5 bases and J 4 bases, with 8 bases left between them. In germline, CDR1 is LNHDA, CDR2 SQIVND (reference sequence). The CDR3 spans 13 residues. The CDR3 DNA reads as TGTGCCAGTAGTGAGGGCTTTAATGAAAAACTGTTTTTT. Its translation is CASSEGFNEKLFF. The variable domain in full, completed from reference TRBV19 and TRBJ1-4, reads DGGITQSPKYLFRKEGQNVTLSCEQNLNHDAMYWYRQDPGQGLRLIYYSQIVNDFQKGDIAEGYSVSREKKESFPLTVTSAQKNPTAFYLCASSEGFNEKLFFGSGTQLSVL.

J is TRBJ1-1 and V is TRBV2, with 7 nucleotides matching TRBD1. J was trimmed by 1 base and V by 7 bases; bases with no gene match: 6. Germline CDR1 reads SNHLY; CDR2 reads FYNNEI. The CDR3 loop spans 14 amino acids. The CDR3 bases are TGTGCCAGCACTTTTGGACAGGCGAACACTGAAGCTTTCTTT. Amino acids: CASTFGQANTEAFF.

This chain uses TRBV6-6 with TRBJ2-1; TRBD2 matches 12 bases. This CDR3 has 16 residues. V was clipped by 0 bases and J by 5 bases; unmatched bases: 2. Germline loops: CDR1 MNHNY, CDR2 SVGAGI (reference sequence). The DNA for the CDR3 is TGTGCCAGCAGTTACTCCTGGACTAGCGGGGACAATGAGCAGTTCTTC. Encoded protein: CASSYSWTSGDNEQFF.

The gene calls are TRBV5-1 and TRBJ2-3; 12 bases are a match to TRBD2. Germline V gene lookup returns CDR1 SGHRS and CDR2 YFSETQ. The CDR3 contains 18 residues. V was pared by 0 bases and J by 3 bases, with 8 bases of the junction left unmatched. In DNA, the CDR3 is TGCGCCAGCAGCTTGGCCCGACTAGCGGGAGCTACAACAGATACGCAGTATTTT. It yields the protein CASSLARLAGATTDTQYF.

V gene TRBV27 combines with J gene TRBJ2-7; unclear D gene. The V end lost 5 bases, the J end lost 3 bases, and 14 bases lay between the germline ends. The CDR3 covers 14 residues. Per the germline V gene, CDR1 is MNHEY and CDR2 is SMNVEV (reference sequence). The CDR3 reads CASSTYRDNYEQYF. The CDR3, as DNA: TGTGCCAGCAGTACCTACCGCGACAACTACGAGCAGTACTTC.

The genes are TRBV27 and TRBJ1-4, with D possibly TRBD1 on 5 matching bases. Germline V CDR1 and CDR2: MNHEY, SMNVEV (reference sequence). Trimming cost V 6 bases and J 2 bases, with 10 bases left between them. The length of the CDR3 is 14 residues. Here the CDR3 reads CASSFGHTNEKLFF. In nucleotides, the CDR3 is TGTGCCAGCAGCTTTGGACACACTAATGAAAAACTGTTTTTT.

V usage is TRBV15 and J usage is TRBJ1-5; 8 nucleotides align to TRBD1. Losses at the gene ends were 0 bases for V and 7 bases for J; bases not matched to a gene: 8. This CDR3 comprises 16 residues. Germline-derived CDR1 and CDR2 are LNHNV and YYDKDF (reference sequence). CDR3 residues: CATSRDRTGSVQPQHF. For the CDR3, the DNA is TGTGCCACCAGCAGAGATAGGACAGGGTCCGTACAGCCCCAGCATTTT.

This sequence joins TRBV27 and TRBJ2-7; 7 bases align to TRBD1. The CDR3 sequence is 11 residues long. J gave up 4 bases and V 10 bases, and 4 bases lay outside the gene matches. Germline lookup yields CDR1 MNHEY and CDR2 SMNVEV (reference sequence). The CDR3 DNA sequence: TGTGCCACCTCCAGGGGGTACGAGCAGTACTTC. Protein product: CATSRGYEQYF.

This clone was seen a single time. The chain is built from TRBV5-1 and TRBJ2-1; D is perhaps TRBD1 (6 bases). The CDR3 length is 15 residues. Trimming pared 4 bases from V and 5 bases from J, leaving 16 bases between. The germline gives CDR1 SGHRS, CDR2 YFSETQ. The CDR3 sequence: CASSVLTGPDNEQFF. The CDR3 nucleotides are TGCGCCAGCAGCGTCCTGACAGGACCCGACAATGAGCAGTTCTTC.

This clone was seen a handful of times. The J gene is TRBJ1-4, the V gene TRBV6-1; 7 nucleotides align to TRBD1. Germline values: CDR1 MNHNS, CDR2 SASEGT. The V gene end was trimmed by 0 bases and the J gene end by 0 bases; junction bases not matched to a gene: 7. The CDR3 loop spans 18 amino acids. DNA of the CDR3: TGTGCCAGCAGTGAAGCGCTGGACAGGACGACAACTAATGAAAAACTGTTTTTT. Residues: CASSEALDRTTTNEKLFF.

The gene calls are TRBV9 and TRBJ1-1; the D gene is possibly TRBD1 (5 bases). The germline CDR1 and CDR2 sequences are SGDLS and YYNGEE. This CDR3 has 15 residues. V was shortened by 4 bases and J by 1 base, with 14 bases between the two germline ends. The DNA of the CDR3 is TGTGCCAGCAGCCCGTGGGGGGGAGGGAACACTGAAGCTTTCTTT. It is translated as CASSPWGGGNTEAFF.

The gene calls are TRBV6-7 and TRBJ1-4, with 7 bases lining up with TRBD1. TRBV6-7 has ORF status, its function being uncertain. Unmatched junction bases numbered 6, after V lost 6 bases and J lost 5 bases. This CDR3 region has 14 residues. The CDR3 coding sequence is TGTGCCAGCAGCAACAGGGGCCTAAATGAAAAACTGTTTTTT. This sequence encodes CASSNRGLNEKLFF.

The chain couples TRBV19 to TRBJ2-7; 10 nucleotides match TRBD2. The CDR3 extends over 13 amino acids. Germline loops: CDR1 LNHDA, CDR2 SQIVND (reference sequence). V lost 7 bases, J lost 2 bases, and 2 bases stayed unmatched. The CDR3 nucleotides are TGTGCCAGTATTACTAGCGGGGCCTACGAGCAGTACTTC. Its protein product is CASITSGAYEQYF.

This chain uses TRBV7-3 with TRBJ2-3, with D tentatively TRBD2 (6 bases). The CDR3 consists of 17 residues. CDR1 and CDR2 (germline): SGHTA, FQGTGA. V was clipped by 1 base and J by 0 bases, with 14 bases between them. The CDR3 spells CASSLNLLSGSTDTQYF. The CDR3 DNA sequence: TGTGCCAGCAGCTTAAATCTCCTTAGCGGAAGCACAGATACGCAGTATTTT.

The V call is TRBV7-8, the J call TRBJ2-3, with D possibly matching TRBD2 (5 bases). V dropped 4 bases and J dropped 6 bases, with 23 bases sitting between them. The CDR3 consists of 17 residues. Germline assignment: CDR1 SGHVS and CDR2 FQNEAQ. The CDR3 region is CASSSGREGLPLDTQYF. The CDR3 DNA sequence: TGTGCCAGCAGCTCAGGACGAGAGGGCCTTCCTTTGGATACGCAGTATTTT.

This CDR3 is CSVARGSGNTIYF. The CDR3 bases are TGCAGCGTTGCGCGGGGGTCTGGAAACACCATATATTTT. V usage is TRBV29-1 and J usage is TRBJ1-3, with a weak D call TRBD1 (5 bases). The germline CDR1 and CDR2 sequences are SQVTM and ANQGSEA. The CDR3 contains 13 residues. The V end lost 4 bases, the J end lost 1 base, and 8 bases lay between the germline ends.

This clone was seen once. This sequence joins TRBV6-5 and TRBJ1-1, with D perhaps matching TRBD1 (5 bases). The CDR3 totals 14 residues. Germline assignment: CDR1 MNHEY and CDR2 SVGAGI. V gave up 3 bases and J gave up 5 bases, with 13 bases separating them. The CDR3 loop is CASSYFGRVTEAFF. Written as DNA, the CDR3 is TGTGCCAGCAGTTATTTTGGCAGGGTTACTGAAGCTTTCTTT.

This sequence joins TRBV4-2 and TRBJ1-3; D is unresolved. Germline CDR1 is LGHNA and CDR2 is YNFKEQ. The ends were cut back, 0 bases at V and 0 bases at J, with 9 bases in the middle. This CDR3 has 16 amino acids. The CDR3 DNA reads as TGTGCCAGCAGCCAAGATCCAGGTACCTCTGGAAACACCATATATTTT. This gives the protein CASSQDPGTSGNTIYF.

The chain employs TRBV18 and TRBJ1-2; 10 bases map to TRBD1. Per the germline V gene, CDR1 is KGHSH and CDR2 is LQKENI. V lost 3 bases, J lost 2 bases, and 0 bases stayed unmatched. This CDR3 spans 14 amino acids. CDR3 in amino acids: CASSPGQGNYGYTF. The CDR3 coding sequence is TGTGCCAGCTCACCGGGACAGGGGAACTATGGCTACACCTTC.